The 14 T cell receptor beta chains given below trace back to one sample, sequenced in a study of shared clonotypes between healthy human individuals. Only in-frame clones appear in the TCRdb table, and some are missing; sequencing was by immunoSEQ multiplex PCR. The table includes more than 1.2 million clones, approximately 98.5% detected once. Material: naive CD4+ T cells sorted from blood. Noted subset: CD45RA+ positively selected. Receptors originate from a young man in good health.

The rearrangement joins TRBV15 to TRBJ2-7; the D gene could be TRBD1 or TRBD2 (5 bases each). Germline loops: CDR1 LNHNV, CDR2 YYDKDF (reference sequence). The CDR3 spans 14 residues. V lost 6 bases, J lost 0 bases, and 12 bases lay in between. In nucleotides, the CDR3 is TGTGCCACCAGGCCCGGGACCAACTCCTACGAGCAGTACTTC. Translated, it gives CATRPGTNSYEQYF.

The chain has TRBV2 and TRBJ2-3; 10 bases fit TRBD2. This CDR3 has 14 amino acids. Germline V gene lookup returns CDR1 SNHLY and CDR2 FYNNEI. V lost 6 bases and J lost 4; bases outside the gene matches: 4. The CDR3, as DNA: TGTGCCAGCAGACCGGGGACTAGCGCAGATACGCAGTATTTT. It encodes CASRPGTSADTQYF. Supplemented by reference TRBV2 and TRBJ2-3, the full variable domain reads EPEVTQTPSHQVTQMGQEVILRCVPISNHLYFYWYRQILGQKVEFLVSFYNNEISEKSEIFDDQFSVERPDGSNFTLKIRSTKLEDSAMYFCASRPGTSADTQYFGPGTRLTVL.

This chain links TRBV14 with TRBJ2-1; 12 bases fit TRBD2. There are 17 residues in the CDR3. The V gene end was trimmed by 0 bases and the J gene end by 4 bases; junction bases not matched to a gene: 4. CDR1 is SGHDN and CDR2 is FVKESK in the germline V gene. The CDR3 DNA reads TGTGCCAGCAGCCAAGAAAGAGGACTAGCGGGGTACAATGAGCAGTTCTTC. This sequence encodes CASSQERGLAGYNEQFF.

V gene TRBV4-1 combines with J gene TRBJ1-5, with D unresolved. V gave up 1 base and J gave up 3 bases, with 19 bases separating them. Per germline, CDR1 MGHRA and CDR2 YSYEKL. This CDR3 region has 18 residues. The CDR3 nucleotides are TGCGCCAGCAGCCAAGCCCTGGGAGGCACTTTAACCAATCAGCCCCAGCATTTT. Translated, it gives CASSQALGGTLTNQPQHF.

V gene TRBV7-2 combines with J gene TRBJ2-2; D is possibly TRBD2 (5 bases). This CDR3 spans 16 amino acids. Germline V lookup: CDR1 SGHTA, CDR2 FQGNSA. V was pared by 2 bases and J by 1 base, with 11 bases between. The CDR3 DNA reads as TGTGCCAGCAGCTTACAAGCGGTAGGGAACACCGGGGAGCTGTTTTTT. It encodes CASSLQAVGNTGELFF. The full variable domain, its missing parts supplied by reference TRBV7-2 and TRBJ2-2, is GAGVSQSPSNKVTEKGKDVELRCDPISGHTALYWYRQSLGQGLEFLIYFQGNSAPDKSGLPSDRFSAERTGGSVSTLTIQRTQQEDSAVYLCASSLQAVGNTGELFFGEGSRLTVL.

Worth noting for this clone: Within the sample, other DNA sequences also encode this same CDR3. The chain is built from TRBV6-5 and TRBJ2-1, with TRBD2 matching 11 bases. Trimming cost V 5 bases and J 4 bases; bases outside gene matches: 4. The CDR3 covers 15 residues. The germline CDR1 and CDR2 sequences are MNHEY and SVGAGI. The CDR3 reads CASSPGTSGYNEQFF. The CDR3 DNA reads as TGTGCCAGCAGTCCCGGGACTAGCGGTTACAATGAGCAGTTCTTC.

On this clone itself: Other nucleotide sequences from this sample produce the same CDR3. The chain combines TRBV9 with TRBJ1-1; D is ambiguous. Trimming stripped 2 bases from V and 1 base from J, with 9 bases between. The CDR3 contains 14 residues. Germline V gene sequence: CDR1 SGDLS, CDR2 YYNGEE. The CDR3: CASSVSGQNTEAFF. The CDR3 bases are TGTGCCAGCAGCGTTTCTGGCCAGAACACTGAAGCTTTCTTT.

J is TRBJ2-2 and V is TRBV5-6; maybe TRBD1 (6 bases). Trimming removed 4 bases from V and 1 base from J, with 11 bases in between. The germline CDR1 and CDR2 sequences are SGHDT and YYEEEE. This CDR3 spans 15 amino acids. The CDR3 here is CASSRDNLNTGELFF. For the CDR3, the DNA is TGTGCCAGCAGCAGGGACAACCTGAACACCGGGGAGCTGTTTTTT.

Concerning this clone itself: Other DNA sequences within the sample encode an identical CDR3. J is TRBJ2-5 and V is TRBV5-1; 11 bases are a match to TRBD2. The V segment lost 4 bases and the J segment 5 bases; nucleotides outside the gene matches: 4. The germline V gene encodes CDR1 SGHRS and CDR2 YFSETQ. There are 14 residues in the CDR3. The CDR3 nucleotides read TGCGCCAGCAGCCTCGGGACTAGCGGTGAGACCCAGTACTTC. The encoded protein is CASSLGTSGETQYF.

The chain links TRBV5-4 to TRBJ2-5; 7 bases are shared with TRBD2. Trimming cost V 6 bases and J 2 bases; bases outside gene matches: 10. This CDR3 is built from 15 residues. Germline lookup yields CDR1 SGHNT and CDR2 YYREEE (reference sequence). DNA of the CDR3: TGTGCCAGCAACCGAGGGCTAGCGGATCAAGAGACCCAGTACTTC. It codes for CASNRGLADQETQYF. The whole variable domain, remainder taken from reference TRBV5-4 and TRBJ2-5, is ETGVTQSPTHLIKTRGQQVTLRCSSQSGHNTVSWYQQALGQGPQFIFQYYREEENGRGNFPPRFSGLQFPNYSSELNVNALELDDSALYLCASNRGLADQETQYFGPGTRLLVL.

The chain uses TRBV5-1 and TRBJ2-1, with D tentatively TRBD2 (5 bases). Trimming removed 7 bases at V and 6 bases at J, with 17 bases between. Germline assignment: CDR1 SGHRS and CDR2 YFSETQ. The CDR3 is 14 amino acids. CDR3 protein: CASAPLGRGNEQFF. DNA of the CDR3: TGCGCCAGCGCACCACTCGGACGGGGCAATGAGCAGTTCTTC. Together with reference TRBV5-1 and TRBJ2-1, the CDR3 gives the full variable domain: KAGVTQTPRYLIKTRGQQVTLSCSPISGHRSVSWYQQTPGQGLQFLFEYFSETQRNKGNFPGRFSGRQFSNSRSEMNVSTLELGDSALYLCASAPLGRGNEQFFGPGTRLTVL.

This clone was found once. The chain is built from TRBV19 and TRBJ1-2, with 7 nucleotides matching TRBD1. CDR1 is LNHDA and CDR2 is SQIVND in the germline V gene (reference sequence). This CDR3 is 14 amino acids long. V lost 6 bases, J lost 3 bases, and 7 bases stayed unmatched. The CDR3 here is CASSGQEYYYGYTF. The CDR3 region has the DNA TGTGCCAGTAGCGGACAGGAGTACTACTATGGCTACACCTTC.

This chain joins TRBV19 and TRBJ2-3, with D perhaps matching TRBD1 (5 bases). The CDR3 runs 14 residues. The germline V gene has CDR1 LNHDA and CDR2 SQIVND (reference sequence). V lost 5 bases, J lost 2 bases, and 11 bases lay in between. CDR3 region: CASSPRVSTDTQYF. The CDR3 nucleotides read TGTGCCAGTAGTCCCAGGGTATCCACAGATACGCAGTATTTT.

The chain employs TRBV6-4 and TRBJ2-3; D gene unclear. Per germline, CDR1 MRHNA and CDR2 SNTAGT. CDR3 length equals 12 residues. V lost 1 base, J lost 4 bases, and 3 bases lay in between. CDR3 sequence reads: CASSDYADTQYF. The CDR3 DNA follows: TGTGCCAGCAGTGACTATGCAGATACGCAGTATTTT.